Given below is one T cell receptor (beta chain) in context. These data originate in a study of blood T cell repertoires in COVID-19. In the study overall: PBMCs, B-cell-depleted T cells, or T cells provided the cDNA or gDNA that made up the material.

Clones were sequenced by immunoSEQ multiplex PCR, and TCRdb holds only the in-frame ones, with some missing. The table lists hundreds of thousands of clones, approximately 86% of them singletons. Germline-derived CDR1 and CDR2 are MGHRA and YSYEKL. V gave up 0 bases and J gave up 2 bases, with 10 bases separating them. The CDR3 runs 15 residues. Membership in each cohort depended on participant-reported clinical history. Cohort 3 donors counted as recovered after two negative PCRs, clearance, or resolved symptoms. This clonotype was sampled from a woman between 18 and 29 years old who had recovered from COVID-19. Sample: PBMCs or T cells enriched from blood (not recorded which). The gene calls are TRBV4-1 and TRBJ2-5; D gene uncertain. DNA of the CDR3: TGCGCCAGCAGCCAAGACCTGCGGCCGCAAGAGACCCAGTACTTC. Translating gives CASSQDLRPQETQYF.